The next 29 T cell receptor beta chains were all read from a single sample in a study of blood T cell repertoires in COVID-19. The protocol was immunoSEQ multiplex PCR, while the TCRdb copy is restricted to in-frame clones and leaves out a portion. The table lists under 450,000 clones, roughly 84% of them singletons. What was sequenced was PBMCs or T cells enriched from blood (not recorded which). Receptors originate from a woman in her twenties or thirties who had recovered from COVID-19.

This chain links TRBV7-2 with TRBJ1-2; 9 nucleotides match TRBD1. Germline CDR1 reads SGHTA; CDR2 reads FQGNSA. After removal of 0 bases from V and 8 bases from J, the junction contained 7 bases not matched to a gene. The CDR3 is made up of 15 amino acids. DNA for the CDR3: TGTGCCAGCAGCTTAGCGCATGGGACAGGGTACGGCTACACCTTC. Translated, it gives CASSLAHGTGYGYTF.

V and J are TRBV5-1 and TRBJ1-3, with D possibly being TRBD1 (5 bases). CDR1 SGHRS and CDR2 YFSETQ come from the germline V gene. V lost 4 bases to trimming and J lost 4 bases, with 12 bases between them. This CDR3 has 14 amino acids. The CDR3 loop is CASSGGTLGNTIYF. CDR3 coding DNA: TGCGCCAGCAGCGGGGGGACGCTCGGAAACACCATATATTTT.

This chain uses TRBV7-9 with TRBJ2-3, with a possible D match to TRBD1 (6 bases). The CDR3 contains 15 residues. Trimming took 1 base from V and 6 from J, leaving 14 bases between them. The germline CDR1 and CDR2 sequences are SEHNR and FQNEAQ (reference sequence). CDR3 nucleotides: TGTGCCAGCAGCTTAGGGGGGCTAGCCTCGGATACGCAGTATTTT. Encoded protein: CASSLGGLASDTQYF.

The chain's CDR3 is CASSLAGGEYEQYF. The CDR3 DNA is TGCGCCAGCAGCTTGGCAGGGGGCGAGTACGAGCAGTACTTC. J is TRBJ2-7 and V is TRBV5-1, with TRBD1 matching over 8 bases. V lost 0 bases to trimming and J lost 4 bases; unmatched junction nucleotides: 3. Germline assignment: CDR1 SGHRS and CDR2 YFSETQ. The CDR3 covers 14 residues.

This sequence joins TRBV1 and TRBJ2-3; the D segment call TRBD2 is taken from the table without a DNA check. TRBV1 counts as a pseudogene. This CDR3 has 15 amino acids. CDR3 in amino acids: CTSSQRARSTDTQYF. The CDR3 region has the DNA TGCACCAGCAGCCAGAGAGCGCGGAGCACAGATACGCAGTATTTT.

The chain carries TRBV19 and TRBJ1-1; TRBD1 matches 7 bases. CDR3 length: 15 residues. In germline, CDR1 is LNHDA, CDR2 SQIVND (reference sequence). The J segment lost 5 bases and the V segment lost 7 bases, leaving 13 bases of the junction unmatched. CDR3 in amino acids: CASMSLRGSLTEAFF. The CDR3 nucleotides read TGTGCCAGTATGTCACTCAGGGGGTCGCTAACTGAAGCTTTCTTT.

The rearrangement links TRBV12-3 or TRBV12-4 to TRBJ1-1; a weak D match, TRBD1 (5 bases). The CDR3 extends over 13 amino acids. V was shortened by 5 bases and J by 1 base, with 8 bases between the two germline ends. CDR3 bases: TGTGCCAGCAGTATTACAGGGAACACTGAAGCTTTCTTT. This translates into CASSITGNTEAFF.

This chain connects TRBV27 to TRBJ2-7; tentatively, D is TRBD1 (6 bases). Trimming took 6 bases from V and 2 from J, leaving 8 bases between them. The CDR3 consists of 12 residues. Germline CDR1 and CDR2: MNHEY and SMNVEV (reference sequence). DNA of the CDR3: TGTGCCAGCAGGGGACAACCCTACGAGCAGTACTTC. As protein: CASRGQPYEQYF.

CDR3 DNA: TGTGCCAGCAGTGGGGCAGACTCCTACGAGCAGTACTTC. Its translation is CASSGADSYEQYF. The rearrangement links TRBV2 to TRBJ2-7; D unresolved. Germline V lookup: CDR1 SNHLY, CDR2 FYNNEI. This CDR3 is built from 13 residues. Trimming left V 4 bases short and J 0 bases short, with 7 bases between.

CDR3 in DNA: TGTGCCAGCAGCCCTAGCGGGAGGGGCTCAGATACGCAGTATTTT. Translated: CASSPSGRGSDTQYF. This chain joins TRBV11-2 and TRBJ2-3; 12 bases line up with TRBD2. The CDR3 has 15 residues. Germline assignment: CDR1 SGHAT and CDR2 FQNNGV. Trimming removed 5 bases from V and 4 bases from J; junction bases left unmatched: 4. Combining the CDR3 with reference TRBV11-2 and TRBJ2-3 gives the whole variable domain EAGVAQSPRYKIIEKRQSVAFWCNPISGHATLYWYQQILGQGPKLLIQFQNNGVVDDSQLPKDRFSAERLKGVDSTLKIQPAKLEDSAVYLCASSPSGRGSDTQYFGPGTRLTVL.

The chain combines TRBV7-9 with TRBJ1-1; D might be TRBD1 (6 bases). V was pared by 3 bases and J by 7 bases, with 9 bases between. Germline CDR1 is SEHNR and CDR2 is FQNEAQ (reference sequence). The CDR3 extends over 12 amino acids. The chain's CDR3 is CASSLGQLEAFF. CDR3 in DNA: TGTGCCAGCAGCTTGGGACAACTTGAAGCTTTCTTT.

V is TRBV9 and J is TRBJ1-2, with TRBD1 matching over 8 bases. V shed 0 bases and J 8 bases; nucleotides not matched to a gene: 9. Germline loops: CDR1 SGDLS, CDR2 YYNGEE. The CDR3 contains 15 residues. As DNA, the CDR3 is TGTGCCAGCAGCGTAGCAACTCAGGGGGCTAACGGCTACACCTTC. Residues: CASSVATQGANGYTF.

Only one count was recorded for this clone. The chain carries TRBV19 and TRBJ1-1, with D perhaps matching TRBD1 (6 bases). V was shortened by 9 bases and J by 5 bases, with 16 bases between the two germline ends. Germline V CDR1 and CDR2: LNHDA, SQIVND (reference sequence). This CDR3 spans 13 amino acids. The CDR3 sequence is CASIQGFGTEAFF. In nucleotides, the CDR3 is TGTGCCAGCATTCAGGGGTTTGGGACTGAAGCTTTCTTT.

This chain uses TRBV10-3 with TRBJ2-3; 10 positions agree with TRBD2. CDR3 length: 13 residues. The germline CDR1 and CDR2 sequences are ENHRY and SYGVKD. J was trimmed by 3 bases and V by 11 bases; bases with no gene match: 5. This CDR3 is CAGSGGATDTQYF. The CDR3 DNA reads as TGTGCCGGCAGCGGGGGGGCGACAGATACGCAGTATTTT.

The chain uses TRBV7-2 and TRBJ2-5, with 7 bases matching TRBD1. The CDR3 contains 15 residues. Germline CDR1 reads SGHTA; CDR2 reads FQGNSA. Trimming removed 1 base from V and 0 bases from J; junction bases left unmatched: 2. The CDR3 DNA is TGTGCCAGCAGCTTAGATGGGACAGACCAAGAGACCCAGTACTTC. It yields the protein CASSLDGTDQETQYF.

This chain links TRBV12-3 or TRBV12-4 with TRBJ2-7; D is possibly TRBD2 (6 bases). The CDR3 consists of 13 residues. Trimming took off 7 bases at V and 2 bases at J, with 12 bases between the two ends. The CDR3 nucleotides are TGTGCCAGCACCCTGGAGGGGCCCTACGAGCAGTACTTC. As protein: CASTLEGPYEQYF.

This chain uses TRBV19 with TRBJ2-7; 8 bases match TRBD1. V was clipped by 5 bases and J by 3 bases; unmatched bases: 9. Germline CDR1 and CDR2: LNHDA and SQIVND (reference sequence). The CDR3 loop spans 15 amino acids. CDR3 protein: CASSARTGLHYEQYF. The CDR3 coding sequence is TGTGCCAGTAGTGCCCGGACAGGGTTACACTACGAGCAGTACTTC.

The chain links TRBV11-2 to TRBJ2-7; TRBD1 matches 12 bases. Germline V gene sequence: CDR1 SGHAT, CDR2 FQNNGV. The CDR3 is made up of 17 amino acids. Trimming removed 3 bases from V and 3 bases from J; junction bases left unmatched: 9. The CDR3 protein is CASSFGGGTGGFYEQYF. In DNA, the CDR3 is TGTGCCAGCAGCTTCGGGGGCGGGACAGGGGGCTTCTACGAGCAGTACTTC.

The V call is TRBV3-1 (or the pseudogene TRBV3-2), the J call TRBJ2-1; 9 bases align to TRBD2. The CDR3 is 13 amino acids. The V gene's germline CDR1 is LGHDT and CDR2 YNNKEL (reference sequence). The trim removed 6 bases at V and 7 bases at J, leaving 4 bases unmatched. This chain's CDR3 is CASRLAGGNEQFF. CDR3 bases: TGTGCCAGCAGACTAGCGGGCGGGAATGAGCAGTTCTTC.

This chain uses TRBV15 with TRBJ1-2; D is unresolved. Germline assignment: CDR1 LNHNV and CDR2 YYDKDF (reference sequence). Between the trimmed V and J ends, which lost 5 bases and 11 bases, there was a span of 9 bases. The CDR3 extends over 10 amino acids. The CDR3 is CATSPRGYTF. The CDR3 DNA follows: TGTGCCACCAGCCCACGGGGTTACACCTTC.

V usage is TRBV6-5 and J usage is TRBJ1-2; D gene uncertain. CDR3 length equals 13 residues. Germline CDR1 MNHEY, CDR2 SVGAGI. Trimming cost V 8 bases and J 6 bases, with 16 bases left between them. DNA for the CDR3: TGTGCCAGCGAAGGACGGAGGCGGGATGGCTACACCTTC. Translated, it gives CASEGRRRDGYTF.

The chain joins TRBV5-1 to TRBJ1-1, with 7 bases aligning to TRBD1. V lost 3 bases, J lost 4 bases, and 9 bases stayed unmatched. CDR3 length: 15 amino acids. In germline, CDR1 is SGHRS, CDR2 YFSETQ. CDR3 loop: CASSSRQGRSTEAFF. As DNA, the CDR3 is TGCGCCAGCAGCTCGCGACAGGGTCGAAGCACTGAAGCTTTCTTT. Looking up the rest from reference TRBV5-1 and TRBJ1-1 gives the full variable domain: KAGVTQTPRYLIKTRGQQVTLSCSPISGHRSVSWYQQTPGQGLQFLFEYFSETQRNKGNFPGRFSGRQFSNSRSEMNVSTLELGDSALYLCASSSRQGRSTEAFFGQGTRLTVV.

This chain links TRBV29-1 with TRBJ1-2, with 11 bases aligning to TRBD1. The length of the CDR3 is 12 residues. Trimming removed 5 bases from V and 6 bases from J; junction bases left unmatched: 2. Germline loops: CDR1 SQVTM, CDR2 ANQGSEA. CDR3 region: CSVWTGGDGYTF. As DNA, the CDR3 is TGCAGCGTTTGGACAGGGGGCGATGGCTACACCTTC.

The chain has TRBV25-1 and TRBJ1-2; D may be TRBD1 (6 bases). The V and J ends lost 2 bases and 0 bases respectively, with 7 bases between them. This CDR3 has 14 amino acids. Per germline, CDR1 MGHDK and CDR2 SYGVNS. CDR3 in DNA: TGTGCCAGCAGTGAAACAGGGACTAACTATGGCTACACCTTC. Translated, it gives CASSETGTNYGYTF.

This chain uses TRBV6-5 with TRBJ2-3; possibly TRBD1 for D (6 bases). Trimming left V 5 bases short and J 6 bases short, with 18 bases between. The CDR3 spans 15 residues. CDR1 MNHEY and CDR2 SVGAGI come from the germline V gene. This CDR3 reads CASSSTGTSGDTQYF. CDR3 sequence (DNA): TGTGCCAGCAGTAGTACCGGGACATCAGGGGATACGCAGTATTTT.

The chain recombines TRBV5-1 with TRBJ2-7, with 12 positions matching TRBD2. The J segment lost 4 bases and the V segment lost 4 bases, leaving 3 bases of the junction unmatched. Germline V lookup: CDR1 SGHRS, CDR2 YFSETQ. The CDR3 extends over 14 amino acids. CDR3 in amino acids: CASSQTSGRYEQYF. CDR3 bases: TGCGCCAGCAGCCAGACTAGCGGGAGATACGAGCAGTACTTC. The full variable domain, in which reference TRBV5-1 and TRBJ2-7 provide the parts outside the CDR3, is KAGVTQTPRYLIKTRGQQVTLSCSPISGHRSVSWYQQTPGQGLQFLFEYFSETQRNKGNFPGRFSGRQFSNSRSEMNVSTLELGDSALYLCASSQTSGRYEQYFGPGTRLTVT.

The chain is built from TRBV7-9 and TRBJ1-2; D is unresolved. The CDR3 has 15 residues. The germline V and J ends were trimmed by 1 base and 6 bases, with 15 bases remaining between them. In germline, CDR1 is SEHNR, CDR2 FQNEAQ (reference sequence). The CDR3 protein is CASSLGGWGGDGYTF. In nucleotides, the CDR3 is TGTGCCAGCAGCTTAGGAGGATGGGGAGGTGATGGCTACACCTTC. Looking up the rest from reference TRBV7-9 and TRBJ1-2 gives the full variable domain: DTGVSQNPRHKITKRGQNVTFRCDPISEHNRLYWYRQTLGQGPEFLTYFQNEAQLEKSRLLSDRFSAERPKGSFSTLEIQRTEQGDSAMYLCASSLGGWGGDGYTFGSGTRLTVV.

CDR3 bases: TGTGCCAGCTCACCCCCCGGGACTGCGAACACTGAAGCTTTCTTT. This gives the protein CASSPPGTANTEAFF. The chain couples TRBV18 to TRBJ1-1, with D possibly matching TRBD1 (5 bases). Trimming pared 3 bases from V and 1 base from J, leaving 12 bases between. The CDR3 runs to 15 residues. Germline lookup yields CDR1 KGHSH and CDR2 LQKENI. The whole variable domain, remainder taken from reference TRBV18 and TRBJ1-1, is NAGVMQNPRHLVRRRGQEARLRCSPMKGHSHVYWYRQLPEEGLKFMVYLQKENIIDESGMPKERFSAEFPKEGPSILRIQQVVRGDSAAYFCASSPPGTANTEAFFGQGTRLTVV.

This clone was seen just once. The rearrangement joins TRBV6-5 to TRBJ1-2; 7 nucleotides agree with TRBD1. Germline V CDR1 and CDR2: MNHEY, SVGAGI. V trimming: 6 bases; J trimming: 8 bases; junction bases outside the gene matches: 9. The CDR3 covers 13 residues. CDR3 sequence reads: CASSLGTVGGYTF. The CDR3 DNA follows: TGTGCCAGCAGCCTCGGGACAGTGGGAGGCTACACCTTC.